This T cell receptor beta chain was recovered during a study of fetal regulatory T cell absence and autoimmunity (dated by TCRdb to 2017 to 2019). A note on the overall study: Exocrine pancreas autoimmunity was seen in the IPEX patients without clinical diabetes.

On the immunoSEQ human TCRbeta survey platform, TCRbeta CDR3 regions were amplified and barcoded with a two-step multiplex PCR. Sequencing of the libraries was done on Illumina instruments, and IgH was sequenced in parallel from the same samples. For the original study's pipeline: Raw reads were filtered against IMGT V, D, J definitions and were binned using a nearest-neighbor algorithm so that PCR and sequencing errors were removed. Clones were defined by identical nucleotide sequence; differential abundance between tissues used per-clone Fisher exact tests with pFDR threshold p<0.01. A minimum inclusion filter of 10 in either sample excluded clones with frequencies too low for statistical inference. The immunoSEQ Analyzer was used for pairwise clonal comparisons, while IMGT tools were used to assess gene family usage. In its TCRdb copy, this immuneACCESS table keeps in-frame sequences only and misses some clones. Where compared with another copy, unresolved V genes explain less than half of these, and the others have no known cause. Clone size and V and J calls were adopted from that table, with D and trimming inferred from the DNA. Within this sample are more than 85,000 clones, with 72% of them counted one time only. The top ten constitute 2% of the sample.

From the germline V gene (reference sequence), CDR1 is MNHEY and CDR2 is SMNVEV. The CDR3 covers 16 residues, taking in both the cysteine and the phenylalanine. The sequence is cut down to CDR3 DNA, 48 bases in frame from base 1. Trimming removed 1 base from V and 4 bases from J; the gene matches leave 2 bases unexplained. Findings and caveats that apply to the study as a whole: The TCR compartment showed significant oligoclonal enrichment in pancreas versus cord blood, with some top clones over 95-fold enriched. Cord blood and pancreas had broadly similar TRB gene family usage, resembling published neonatal and adult repertoires. The oligoclonal enrichment was interpreted as support for antigen-driven autoimmunity occurring in the pancreas before birth in IPEX syndrome.

Concerning this clone itself: No antigen is known for it. No base-level quality is on record; no much larger clone is a single base apart.

For repertoire sequencing, genomic DNA was processed from frozen pancreas tissue. The DNeasy Blood and Tissue Kit was used to extract roughly 1.7-3.4 ug of genomic DNA from umbilical cord blood or frozen pancreas. The sequence was collected from a male donor with IPEX syndrome. The specimen sequenced was pancreas tissue. The receptor chain draws on TRBV27 and TRBJ2-2; 11 middle bases align to TRBD2. The encoded CDR3 is CASSLWLAGGTGELFF. The DNA sequence reads TGTGCCAGCAGTTTATGGCTAGCGGGGGGCACCGGGGAGCTGTTTTTT.